The entry below gives a single TCR beta chain sequence along with its context. It has no known antigen specificity. Per-base quality was not reported, and no clone a single base away is much larger than it. TCRbeta CDR3 regions were amplified from genomic DNA using the immunoSEQ Assay, a bias-controlled multiplex PCR. Per the original workflow: Within the assay, amplification of reference gene primers was used to estimate how many nucleated cells each sample contained. Sequence reads were collapsed and filtered to measure the absolute abundance of every unique TCRbeta CDR3 rearrangement. For each sample, productive Simpson clonality was calculated as the square root of Simpson's diversity index over productive rearrangements. TCRdb took over this immuneACCESS table, retaining in-frame rearrangements with V and J assigned. Such tables are incomplete; in checked studies, under half of the missing clones stem from an unresolved V gene, and the remainder is unexplained. V and J calls and clone size are as listed in that table; D and trimming were resolved from the DNA. The sample table holds some 190,000 clones, of which around 85% were seen once. The ten largest clones add up to approximately 11% of the sample.

Collaborating institutions collected whole blood in K2EDTA tubes following their own protocols. For TCRbeta analysis, collaborators shipped samples as frozen whole blood, isolated PBMCs, or DNA extracted from either of those sample types. This sample was taken from a study of blood T cell repertoires in COVID-19 (dated by TCRdb to 2018 to 2020). With respect to the entire study: Collaborator samples came from the United States, Italy and Spain and covered acute and convalescent phases of COVID-19. A de-identified subject ID, COVID-19 status, age in years and sex were almost always included in the sample metadata. The samples were drawn from the first 160 participants of the ongoing ImmuneRACE study and from over 950 subjects provided by 6 global collaborators. Where HLA class I and class II types were available, the types were taken from metadata supplied by the sample provider, not from assay-based typing. The dataset comprised deeply sampled blood TCRbeta repertoires from subjects exposed to, actively infected with, or recovered from COVID-19. The repertoires were released in a freely available public database meant as a resource for research on the immune response to SARS-CoV-2. The prospective study material was composed of cDNA or gDNA derived from T cells, B-cell-depleted T cells, or PBMCs. Study-level results and caveats: Clinical and demographic metadata were provided uncurated, with the amount varying by source and participant.

V ends up 1 base short and J 1 base short, with an unmatched junction base count of 8. Sequences LNHDA (CDR1) and SQIVND (CDR2) are obtained from the germline V gene (reference sequence). The CDR3 goes from the cysteine to the phenylalanine over 18 residues. Only the CDR3 DNA is retained, 54 bases long and in frame from the first base. This sequence was found in a human donor with active or convalescent COVID-19. The donor label of this sample is uncertain. Recombination joined TRBV19 with TRBJ2-5, and TRBD2 aligns with 11 junction nucleotides. The sample taken for sequencing was peripheral blood. The CDR3 reads as follows: CASSIGLAGWGSQETQYF. The sequenced DNA is TGTGCCAGTAGTATAGGACTAGCGGGATGGGGGTCCCAAGAGACCCAGTACTTC.